Listed below are T cell receptor beta chains from one sample, sequenced in a study of T-cell reconstitution after alpha-beta-depleted transplantation in children. MiXCR, run by TCRdb on the PCR reads, gives a single entry per CDR3 protein. Found here are approximately 400,000 distinct CDR3 sequences, roughly 16% of them singletons; the top ten hold approximately 28%. Sequencing was performed on PBMCs, mostly from graft donor cells, taken 360 days after TCRalphabeta/CD19-depleted stem cell transplant. The source is a boy under three years old who had a stem cell transplant for Wiskott-Aldrich syndrome, so the T cells may come from the graft donor. The CDR3 runs from the conserved cysteine through the conserved F or W. The order of the fields is J gene, D gene, clone size, V gene, CDR3 protein, CDR3 DNA. The D gene is left open where the match is weak. Only some rows state a clone size, as once, few, many or a class for expanded clones.

TRBJ1-1 | TRBD1 | - | TRBV29-1 | CSVQTGVNTEAFF | TGCAGCGTACAGACAGGGGTGAACACTGAAGCTTTCTTT
TRBJ2-3 | TRBD1 | - | TRBV5-1 | CASRRGQIFFSTDTQYF | TGCGCCAGCAGGAGGGGACAGATTTTTTTTAGCACAGATACGCAGTATTTT
TRBJ1-1 | TRBD1 | few | TRBV28 | CASRDRGLSTEAFF | TGTGCCAGCCGGGACAGGGGGCTATCAACTGAAGCTTTCTTT
TRBJ2-1 | - | few | TRBV10-3 | CAISVKGEDNEQFF | TGTGCCATCAGTGTAAAGGGAGAGGACAATGAGCAGTTCTTC
TRBJ2-1 | - | few | TRBV29-1 | CSVRGSLGSYNEQFF | TGCAGCGTTCGTGGGTCCCTGGGCTCCTACAATGAGCAGTTCTTC
TRBJ2-2 | - | - | TRBV5-8 | CASSPGTPANTGELFF | TGTGCCAGCAGCCCGGGGACACCCGCGAACACCGGGGAGCTGTTTTTT
TRBJ2-5 | TRBD2 | - | TRBV7-2 | CASRFTSGQETQYF | TGTGCCAGCAGATTCACTAGCGGCCAAGAGACCCAGTACTTC
TRBJ2-7 | - | few | TRBV12-3/TRBV12-4 | CASSIGPAYEQYF | TGTGCCAGCAGCATAGGACCCGCATACGAGCAGTACTTC
TRBJ1-1 | - | once | TRBV7-9 | CASLRGGVDAEAFF | TGTGCCAGCCTCCGAGGGGGGGTTGACGCTGAAGCTTTCTTT
TRBJ2-1 | TRBD1 | few | TRBV29-1 | CSALFPRTGNRNEQFF | TGCAGCGCTCTGTTCCCAAGGACAGGCAATAGGAATGAGCAGTTCTTC
TRBJ2-1 | - | many | TRBV5-1 | CASSPTDSGGEQFF | TGCGCCAGCAGCCCGACTGACTCAGGAGGTGAGCAGTTCTTC
TRBJ2-7 | - | - | TRBV11-2 | CASSLETGGRYEQYF | TGTGCCAGCAGCTTAGAAACAGGTGGAAGGTACGAGCAGTACTTC
TRBJ1-1 | TRBD1 | - | TRBV12-3/TRBV12-4 | CASSFLQGPGAFF | TGTGCCAGCAGTTTCTTACAGGGGCCTGGGGCTTTCTTT
TRBJ2-5 | - | few | TRBV12-3/TRBV12-4 | CAIRDWTQETQYF | TGTGCTATCAGGGATTGGACACAAGAGACCCAGTACTTC
TRBJ2-3 | TRBD1 | few | TRBV12-3/TRBV12-4 | CASRTTDRVGDTQYF | TGTGCCAGCAGAACAACGGACAGGGTGGGAGATACGCAGTATTTT
TRBJ1-1 | - | - | TRBV7-9 | CASSPKVGAFF | TGTGCCAGCAGCCCCAAAGTTGGGGCTTTCTTT
TRBJ2-3 | - | - | TRBV4-3 | CASSQDLPRGSPDTQYF | TGCGCCAGCAGCCAAGACCTACCACGGGGAAGCCCAGATACGCAGTATTTT
TRBJ2-2 | TRBD2 | - | TRBV29-1 | CSVAGGRNTGELFF | TGCAGCGTCGCGGGGGGCCGGAACACCGGGGAGCTGTTTTTT
TRBJ2-1 | TRBD2 | - | TRBV20-1 | CSPGGGSSYNEQFF | TGCAGTCCCGGGGGGGGGAGCTCCTACAATGAGCAGTTCTTC
TRBJ2-3 | - | few | TRBV20-1 | CSAREIATDTQYF | TGCAGTGCTAGAGAAATAGCCACAGATACGCAGTATTTT
TRBJ2-3 | - | - | TRBV7-2 | CASSLVVTRSTDTQYF | TGTGCCAGCAGCTTAGTGGTGACTAGGAGCACAGATACGCAGTATTTT
TRBJ2-7 | - | - | TRBV15 | CATSPYRPELPYEQYF | TGTGCCACCAGCCCCTATCGCCCTGAGCTCCCCTACGAGCAGTACTTC
TRBJ2-1 | - | few | TRBV5-1 | CASSAKGGSTYNEQFF | TGCGCCAGCAGCGCTAAGGGGGGTTCGACCTACAATGAGCAGTTCTTC
TRBJ2-1 | - | many | TRBV12-3/TRBV12-4 | CASSLRLSYNEQFF | TGTGCCAGCAGCCTAAGGCTCTCCTACAATGAGCAGTTCTTC
TRBJ2-1 | TRBD2 | - | TRBV5-1 | CASSFGGRGAWGSYNEQFF | TGCGCCAGCAGCTTTGGCGGGAGGGGGGCCTGGGGCTCCTACAATGAGCAGTTCTTC
TRBJ2-5 | - | few | TRBV10-3 | CAISTTYQETQYF | TGTGCCATCAGTACAACGTACCAAGAGACCCAGTACTTC
TRBJ2-2 | - | few | TRBV12-3/TRBV12-4 | CASSFKAELGELFF | TGTGCCAGCAGTTTCAAGGCAGAACTCGGGGAGCTGTTTTTT
TRBJ2-3 | TRBD2 | - | TRBV7-6 | CASSLGLGGTDTQYF | TGTGCCAGCAGCCTCGGACTAGGCGGCACAGATACGCAGTATTTT
TRBJ2-7 | - | - | TRBV12-3/TRBV12-4 | CASSLTETYEQYF | TGTGCCAGCAGTTTAACTGAGACCTACGAGCAGTACTTC
TRBJ2-1 | TRBD2 | few | TRBV29-1 | CAKIGGSSYNEQFF | TGCGCGAAGATCGGCGGGAGCTCCTACAATGAGCAGTTCTTC
TRBJ1-3 | TRBD1 | - | TRBV7-9 | CASSLVGTDGTIYF | TGTGCCAGCAGCTTAGTAGGGACAGACGGCACCATATATTTT
TRBJ1-1 | TRBD1 | - | TRBV12-3/TRBV12-4 | CASSYQGGATEAFF | TGTGCCAGCAGTTATCAGGGGGGCGCCACTGAAGCTTTCTTT
TRBJ2-4 | TRBD1 | few | TRBV2 | CASSGDRAAWLAKNIQYF | TGTGCCAGCAGCGGGGACAGGGCCGCCTGGTTGGCCAAAAACATTCAGTACTTC
TRBJ2-5 | TRBD1 | - | TRBV24-1 | CATSDPMTGAETQYF | TGTGCCACCAGTGATCCAATGACAGGGGCGGAGACCCAGTACTTC
TRBJ2-5 | - | - | TRBV7-2 | CASSLQKGEETQYF | TGTGCCAGCAGCTTACAGAAGGGTGAGGAGACCCAGTACTTC
TRBJ1-2 | - | - | TRBV6-5 | CASSLWPGNYGYTF | TGTGCCAGCAGTTTGTGGCCTGGTAACTATGGCTACACCTTC
TRBJ2-3 | - | few | TRBV24-1 | CATSVWPPVTDTQYF | TGTGCCACCAGTGTTTGGCCCCCAGTCACAGATACGCAGTATTTT
TRBJ2-7 | - | few | TRBV6-2/TRBV6-3 | CASTHRDSGYEQYF | TGTGCCAGCACTCACCGGGACTCGGGATACGAGCAGTACTTC
TRBJ2-7 | - | few | TRBV5-1 | CASSRRWGIGPYEQYF | TGCGCCAGCAGCCGCCGGTGGGGGATTGGACCCTACGAGCAGTACTTC
TRBJ2-1 | TRBD1 | many | TRBV24-1 | CATRDSSYNEQFF | TGTGCCACCCGGGACAGCTCCTACAATGAGCAGTTCTTC
TRBJ2-5 | - | few | TRBV4-1 | CASSPRDFQETQYF | TGCGCCAGCAGCCCCCGGGACTTTCAAGAGACCCAGTACTTC
TRBJ2-7 | - | few | TRBV29-1 | CSVITGYEQYF | TGCAGCGTTATAACAGGCTACGAGCAGTACTTC
TRBJ2-7 | - | - | TRBV12-3/TRBV12-4 | CASSPSVYEQYF | TGTGCCAGCAGTCCTTCAGTTTACGAGCAGTACTTC
TRBJ2-5 | - | - | TRBV20-1 | CSARGGAEETQYF | TGCAGTGCTAGAGGGGGGGCAGAGGAGACCCAGTACTTC
TRBJ2-3 | TRBD1 | - | TRBV12-3/TRBV12-4 | CASSTRQGTQYF | TGTGCCAGCAGCACTAGACAGGGTACGCAGTATTTT
TRBJ2-3 | TRBD2 | few | TRBV7-9 | CASSGQREGRTDTQYF | TGTGCCAGCAGCGGCCAGCGGGAGGGCCGCACAGATACGCAGTATTTT
TRBJ2-7 | - | few | TRBV18 | CASRGLPGYEQYF | TGTGCCAGCCGAGGACTTCCTGGCTACGAGCAGTACTTC
TRBJ2-1 | TRBD1 | few | TRBV24-1 | CATSEGTGGSYNEQFF | TGTGCCACCAGTGAAGGGACAGGGGGATCCTACAATGAGCAGTTCTTC
TRBJ1-2 | - | once | TRBV20-1 | CSARDSKKLPYGYTF | TGCAGTGCTAGAGACTCCAAGAAATTACCCTATGGCTACACCTTC
TRBJ1-1 | - | - | TRBV6-1 | CAASPWFRGRNTEAFF | TGTGCCGCATCGCCCTGGTTTCGGGGACGAAACACTGAAGCTTTCTTT
TRBJ2-1 | - | - | TRBV29-1 | CSVGRGYNEQFF | TGCAGCGTCGGCAGGGGATACAATGAGCAGTTCTTC
TRBJ2-7 | TRBD1 | - | TRBV10-3 | CAISDLRDRASYEQYF | TGTGCCATCAGTGATCTCCGGGACAGGGCCTCCTACGAGCAGTACTTC
TRBJ2-1 | TRBD2 | - | TRBV12-5 | CASGPGLAGGPYNEQFF | TGTGCTAGTGGTCCCGGACTAGCGGGGGGCCCTTACAATGAGCAGTTCTTC
TRBJ2-5 | TRBD1 | - | TRBV12-3/TRBV12-4 | CASRAGGMETQYF | TGTGCCAGCAGGGCAGGGGGCATGGAGACCCAGTACTTC
TRBJ2-1 | TRBD1 | - | TRBV24-1 | CATSDLPGQGGDNEQFF | TGTGCCACCAGTGATTTGCCAGGACAGGGAGGAGACAATGAGCAGTTCTTC